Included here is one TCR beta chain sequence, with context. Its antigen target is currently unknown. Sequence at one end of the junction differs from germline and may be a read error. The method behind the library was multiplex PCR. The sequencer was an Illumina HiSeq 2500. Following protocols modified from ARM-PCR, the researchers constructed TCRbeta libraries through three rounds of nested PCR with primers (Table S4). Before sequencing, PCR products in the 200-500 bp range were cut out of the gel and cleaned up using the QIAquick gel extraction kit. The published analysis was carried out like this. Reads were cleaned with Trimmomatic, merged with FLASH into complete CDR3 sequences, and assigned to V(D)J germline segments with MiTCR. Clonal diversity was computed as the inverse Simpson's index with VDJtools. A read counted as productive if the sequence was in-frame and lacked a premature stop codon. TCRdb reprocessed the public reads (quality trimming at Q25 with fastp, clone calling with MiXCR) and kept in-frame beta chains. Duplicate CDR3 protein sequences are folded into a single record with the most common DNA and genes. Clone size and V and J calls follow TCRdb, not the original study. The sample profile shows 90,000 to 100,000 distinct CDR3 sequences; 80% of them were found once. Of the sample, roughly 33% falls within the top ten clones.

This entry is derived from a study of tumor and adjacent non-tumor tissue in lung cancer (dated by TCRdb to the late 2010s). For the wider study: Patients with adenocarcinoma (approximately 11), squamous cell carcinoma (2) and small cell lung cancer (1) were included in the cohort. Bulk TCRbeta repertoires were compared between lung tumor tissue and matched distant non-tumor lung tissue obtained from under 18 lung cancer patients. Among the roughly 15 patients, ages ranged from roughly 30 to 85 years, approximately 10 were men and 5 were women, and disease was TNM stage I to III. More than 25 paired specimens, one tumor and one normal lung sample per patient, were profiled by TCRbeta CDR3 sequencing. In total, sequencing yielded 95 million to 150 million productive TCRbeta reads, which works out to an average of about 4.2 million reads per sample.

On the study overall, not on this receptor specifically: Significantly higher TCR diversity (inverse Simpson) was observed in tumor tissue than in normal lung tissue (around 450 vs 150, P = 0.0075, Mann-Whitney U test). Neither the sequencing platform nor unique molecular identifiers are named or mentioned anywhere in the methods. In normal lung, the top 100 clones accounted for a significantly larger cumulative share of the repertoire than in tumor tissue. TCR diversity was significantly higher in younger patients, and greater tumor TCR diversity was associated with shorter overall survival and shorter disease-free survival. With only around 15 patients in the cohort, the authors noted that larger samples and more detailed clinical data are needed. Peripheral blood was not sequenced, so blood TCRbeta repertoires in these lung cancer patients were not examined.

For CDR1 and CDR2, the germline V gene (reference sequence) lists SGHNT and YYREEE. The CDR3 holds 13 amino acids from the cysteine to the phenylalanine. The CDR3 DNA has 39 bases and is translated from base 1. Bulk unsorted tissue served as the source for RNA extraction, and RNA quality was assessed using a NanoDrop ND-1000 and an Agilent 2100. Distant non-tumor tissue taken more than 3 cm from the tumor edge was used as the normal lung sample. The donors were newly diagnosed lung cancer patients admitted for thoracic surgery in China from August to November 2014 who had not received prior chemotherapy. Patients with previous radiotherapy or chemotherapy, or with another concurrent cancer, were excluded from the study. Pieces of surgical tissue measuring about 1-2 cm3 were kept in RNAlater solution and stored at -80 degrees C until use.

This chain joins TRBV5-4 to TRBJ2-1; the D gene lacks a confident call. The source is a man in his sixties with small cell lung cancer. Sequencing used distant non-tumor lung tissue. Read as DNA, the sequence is TGTGCCAGCAGCTCTCTCGGGCCCGGTGAGCAGTCCTTC. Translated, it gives CASSSLGPGEQSF.